The text below deals with one T cell receptor (beta chain). Antigen: not known. Use of 60 Vbeta and 13 Jbeta primers characterized the PCR. Data came from immunoSEQ multiplex PCR; TCRdb stores just in-frame clones and leaves some out. The sample lists fewer than 200,000 clones; 80% to 85% were seen once. The V gene lost 5 bases and the J gene lost 8 bases, with 10 bases spanning the gap. The CDR3 is made up of 13 amino acids. Germline lookup yields CDR1 MDHEN and CDR2 SYDVKM. The data derive from a study of cytomegalovirus exposure and HLA in healthy donors. General study results and limits: With later analysis, a missense DCLRE1C variant became linked to TCR beta V- and J-gene trimming. Investigators reported approximately 150 TCR beta chains as tied to cytomegalovirus. In a later analysis, DRB1 alleles had the most associated TCRs; HLA-C alleles the fewest.

Sequences were obtained from PBMCs. This chain links TRBV28 with TRBJ2-6; TRBD2 might be the D (5 bases). This sequence originates from a young woman in good health and CMV-seronegative. The CDR3 nucleotides are TGTGCCAGCAGTCGGGGTTGGACCAACGTCCTGACTTTC. It translates to CASSRGWTNVLTF.